Listed below are T cell receptor beta chains from one sample, sequenced in a study of T cells in Graves' hyperthyroidism and ophthalmopathy. TCRdb used MiXCR to reprocess the multiplex PCR reads, holding one entry per CDR3 protein. The sample consists of hundreds of thousands of distinct CDR3 sequences, 35% to 40% of them appearing once. Specimen: blood. All receptors come from a man aged 18-30 years with Graves' hyperthyroidism. CDR3s leave out the opening cysteine and the closing phenylalanine or tryptophan.

V	CDR3
TRBV25-1	ASTGAGVREQY
TRBV15	ATSMWDRKLF
TRBV7-9	ASSTAGGGLEQY
TRBV20-1	SARPTGIETQY
TRBV7-9	ASSPVTGLDYGYT
TRBV20-1	SASVSGDGNQPQY
TRBV7-2	ASSLGSIRSPLH
TRBV10-3	ASGPDLQYEQY
TRBV7-2	ASSKDTYTGELF
TRBV9	ASSAGDLGGVAF
TRBV29-1	SVGRASGQETQH
TRBV12-3/TRBV12-4	ASSPRPYGYT
TRBV29-1	SVATDRVNQPQH
TRBV7-9	ASSQGQGAVTGELF
TRBV15	ATSGDLGPLVGSEQF
TRBV15	ATSRDRDYNSPLH
TRBV12-3/TRBV12-4	ASSFGEVNTEAF
TRBV7-3	ASSSNMGQPGVSYNSPLH
TRBV7-9	ASSFSLSVNTEAF
TRBV10-3	AISDGTATSYEQY
TRBV7-9	ASSPKTLAEETQY
TRBV29-1	SVEGGIGYTGELF
TRBV7-9	ASSFRDDNEKLF
TRBV12-3/TRBV12-4	ASSLYQRETQY
TRBV5-1	ASSSMPQGNTGELF
TRBV6-6	ASSYMSGDQETQY
TRBV2	ASGDRQETQY
TRBV7-8	ASSFYPQPYEQY
TRBV10-2	ASSGEGRTEAF
TRBV29-1	SVGSGPDSPLH
TRBV15	ATSRAASRQY
TRBV10-3	VSSYPPGAAGNQPQH
TRBV5-6	ASSTWDGAYGYT
TRBV7-2	ASSWGPGQGADEQY
TRBV7-2	ASSLDRTSGVLEQY
TRBV7-2	ASSWYGQGAYGYT
TRBV20-1	SARDWRGYGYT
TRBV9	ASSVGGGAQETQY